This T cell receptor beta chain appears in the sequencing data of a study of immune characterization of retroperitoneal liposarcoma. Germline assignment: CDR1 SGHAT and CDR2 FQNNGV. The CDR3 has 17 amino acids. V lost 6 bases to trimming and J lost 4 bases; unmatched junction nucleotides: 11. A few counts support this clonotype. Using its own MiXCR run on the PCR reads, TCRdb lists one record per CDR3 protein. This sample has about 10,000 distinct CDR3 sequences, with 37% found just once. This chain uses TRBV11-2 with TRBJ2-7, with 14 bases aligning to TRBD2. The receptor was derived from a male donor with retroperitoneal liposarcoma. The sequenced sample consisted of tumor tissue. The CDR3 loop reads CASSFIPGTSGRYEQYF. In DNA form, the CDR3 reads TGTGCCAGCAGTTTCATTCCCGGGACTAGCGGGAGATACGAGCAGTACTTC.